This TCR beta chain was captured by sequencing in a study of OX40 agonist ivuxolimab in advanced cancers. Study-wide background: Patients' therapy was ivuxolimab, an antibody that acts as an agonist of OX40 (CD134).

Systemic immunosuppression or a history of autoimmune disease excluded patients. The data were produced by immunoSEQ multiplex PCR, yet TCRdb's version contains in-frame clones alone and is incomplete. This sample yields about 55,000 clones, of which about nine tenths are seen a single time; 6.9% belongs to the top ten. V was pared by 5 bases and J by 4 bases, with 11 bases of the junction left unmatched. Germline CDR1 MNHEY, CDR2 SMNVEV (reference sequence). The CDR3 spans 19 residues. This TCR was recovered from an adult with an advanced solid tumor such as melanoma, head and neck, liver or kidney cancer. The chain uses TRBV27 and TRBJ2-1; 16 bases agree with TRBD2. The sample in question was CD4+ or CD8+ T cells sorted from blood, obtained in a trial of the OX40 agonist ivuxolimab. CDR3 nucleotides: TGTGCCAGCAGTGCATATATGGGGACTAGCGGGAGGGATTACAATGAGCAGTTCTTC. This gives the protein CASSAYMGTSGRDYNEQFF.